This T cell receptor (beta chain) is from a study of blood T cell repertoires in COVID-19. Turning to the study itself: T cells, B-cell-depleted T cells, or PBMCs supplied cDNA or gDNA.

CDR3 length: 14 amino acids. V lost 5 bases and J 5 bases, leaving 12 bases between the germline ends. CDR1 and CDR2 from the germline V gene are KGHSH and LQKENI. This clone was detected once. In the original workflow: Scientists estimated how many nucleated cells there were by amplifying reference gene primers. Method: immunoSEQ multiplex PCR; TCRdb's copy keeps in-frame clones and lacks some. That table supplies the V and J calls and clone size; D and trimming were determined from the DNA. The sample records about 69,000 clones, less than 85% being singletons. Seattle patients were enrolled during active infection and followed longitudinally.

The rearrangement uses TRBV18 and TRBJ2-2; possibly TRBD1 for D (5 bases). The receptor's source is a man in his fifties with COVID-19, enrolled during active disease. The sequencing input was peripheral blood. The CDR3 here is CASSSSQGTGELFF. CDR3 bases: TGTGCCAGCTCATCCTCTCAGGGTACCGGGGAGCTGTTTTTT.